This section outlines one T cell receptor beta chain sequence together with its context. As yet, its antigen is unknown. Two oligonucleotides, mixed equimolar, formed the beta constant-region primer covering TRBC1 and TRBC2. Ligated cDNA was amplified by four rounds of PCR with nested alpha and beta constant-region primers and SP2. TCRdb redid the calling of the UMI-ligation and nested PCR reads with MiXCR, one entry per CDR3 protein. This table has under 150,000 distinct CDR3 sequences, more than 15% appearing once. Cells stained for CD3, CD4, CD8, CD45RA and CD27 were sorted into four subsets. The data originate from a study of naive and memory T cell subsets. General study points: RNA-based TCR counts may shift with T cell activation and differentiation. A few larger clonotypes appeared in naive repertoires, especially CD8, possibly memory cells re-expressing CD45RA.

Germline CDR1 LGHNA, CDR2 YNFKEQ. V was shortened by 4 bases and J by 5 bases, with 14 bases between the two germline ends. The CDR3 spans 15 residues. The sequencing sample was made of naive CD8+ T cells from blood. This TCR derives from a human donor in good health. The V gene is TRBV4-2, the J gene TRBJ2-2, with D possibly TRBD2 on 6 matching bases. CDR3 DNA: TGTGCCAGCAGCCCATCGGAGGGGTTGACCGGGGAGCTGTTTTTT. This translates into CASSPSEGLTGELFF.